This T cell receptor (beta chain) emerged from a study of blood T cells in healthy people across ages. Comments on this clonotype: Its antigen is not identified.

General observations from the study: From one million sequenced T cells, diversity estimates were lower bounds.

Primers used in a second PCR of about 7 to 12 cycles were a sample-barcoded 5' primer and a J-beta primer mix. TCRdb used MiXCR to reprocess the 5' RACE reads, holding one entry per CDR3 protein. The data hold about 780,000 distinct CDR3 sequences, with about 26% observed a single time. In germline, CDR1 is SGHKS, CDR2 YYEKEE (reference sequence). V lost 0 bases and J 6 bases, leaving 11 bases between the germline ends. The CDR3 has 14 amino acids. This same sample was also taken into another study, of T cells of mothers and their children. That publication notes: For each mother, over 9 million TCR beta CDR3 reads were obtained, and for each child, about 3 million.

Sequencing was carried out using blood. The clonotype was recovered from a boy aged 5-17 years in good health. V gene TRBV5-5 combines with J gene TRBJ2-3, with D perhaps matching TRBD2 (5 bases). The CDR3 DNA is TGTGCCAGCAGCTTGGTAAAGCGGCCGGATACGCAGTATTTT. It yields the protein CASSLVKRPDTQYF.